This TCR beta chain was documented in a study of T cell responses to AZD1222 COVID-19 vaccine. Findings and limits, study-wide: Regions left unmutated in variants are reportedly the target of nearly half of spike-specific TCRs. It was only after the peak T cell response that any repertoires were sampled. White British ancestry dominated among donors, who included more females, and clonal diversity was possibly underestimated.

This table comes from immunoSEQ multiplex PCR, and its TCRdb copy is limited to in-frame clones, with some not included. The sample includes over 150,000 clones, approximately 86% of them seen just once. As for this clone: The antigen is undetermined.

Germline CDR1 and CDR2: MNHEY and SVGAGI. The CDR3 is made up of 16 amino acids. The V gene lost 4 bases and the J gene lost 2 bases, with 18 bases spanning the gap. The V and J genes are TRBV6-5 and TRBJ2-7; weak D call: TRBD2 (6 bases). The receptor was isolated from an adult in good health. The sequencing used peripheral blood, collected on day 0 of AZD1222 vaccination. As DNA, the CDR3 is TGTGCCAGCAGTTCCTCCGGGACTTCGGGAGCCTACGAGCAGTACTTC. As protein: CASSSSGTSGAYEQYF.